What follows are 3 T cell receptor beta chains derived from one specimen sequenced in a study of glioma-infiltrating T cells. Amplification of TCR alpha and beta CDR3 regions from RNA used iRepertoire nested multiplex PCR. One entry per CDR3 protein, called by TCRdb with MiXCR from the multiplex PCR reads. The profile shows fewer than 250,000 distinct CDR3 sequences, more than 30% of them singletons. Sequenced: glioma tissue, nonneoplastic brain tissue, or PBMCs (not recorded which). The source of these receptors is a human donor with low-grade glioma or glioblastoma, undergoing nonglioma brain surgery, or in good health (not recorded which).

On this clonotype itself: A much larger clone is a single base away; this may be a read error. The CDR3 sequence: CSVVKGDEAQYF. CDR3 DNA sequence: TGCAGCGTTGTGAAGGGGGACGAGGCCCAGTACTTC. The chain employs TRBV29-1 and TRBJ2-5; D is possibly TRBD1 (6 bases). The germline V gene encodes CDR1 SQVTM and CDR2 ANQGSEA. CDR3 length equals 12 residues. V lost 4 bases to trimming and J lost 9 bases, with 15 bases between them.

This chain joins TRBV19 and TRBJ2-1; TRBD2 matches 10 bases. The CDR3 covers 17 residues. Losses at the gene ends were 1 base for V and 4 bases for J; bases not matched to a gene: 7. Germline-derived CDR1 and CDR2 are LNHDA and SQIVND (reference sequence). The CDR3 reads CASSIGGLAAAYNEQFF. CDR3 coding DNA: TGTGCCAGTAGTATAGGTGGACTAGCGGCAGCTTACAATGAGCAGTTCTTC.

This clonotype was seen at least ten times. The CDR3: CASSQTGEGTEAFF. CDR3 nucleotide sequence: TGTGCCAGTTCCCAGACAGGGGAAGGGACTGAAGCTTTCTTT. The V and J genes are TRBV19 and TRBJ1-1; TRBD1 matches 8 bases. V gave up 8 bases and J gave up 5 bases; unmatched junction bases: 10. The CDR3 sequence is 14 residues long. In germline, CDR1 is LNHDA, CDR2 SQIVND (reference sequence). Variable domain in full (rest from reference TRBV19 and TRBJ1-1): DGGITQSPKYLFRKEGQNVTLSCEQNLNHDAMYWYRQDPGQGLRLIYYSQIVNDFQKGDIAEGYSVSREKKESFPLTVTSAQKNPTAFYLCASSQTGEGTEAFFGQGTRLTVV.